These 15 T cell receptor beta chains were sequenced from one sample in a study of T cells in Graves' hyperthyroidism and ophthalmopathy. The CDR3 regions of TCR beta were amplified from RNA transcripts. A first-round RT-PCR of the TCR CDR3 used the HTBI primer set. TCRdb recomputed calls from the multiplex PCR reads with MiXCR, one row per CDR3 protein. The profile shows hundreds of thousands of distinct CDR3 sequences, about 15% of them singletons. Sequenced: blood. These TCRs come from a woman aged 40 to 55 with Graves' ophthalmopathy.

This clonotype was seen ten or more times. The genes are TRBV12-3 or TRBV12-4 and TRBJ1-1; no clear D gene. V lost 8 bases and J lost 4, with 23 bases in between. This CDR3 comprises 16 residues. CDR3 in amino acids: CASAKAGTRSATEAFF. As DNA, the CDR3 is TGTGCCAGCGCTAAGGCGGGCACGCGGTCGGCCACTGAAGCTTTCTTT.

In its sample, this clonotype was seen many times. The J gene is TRBJ2-3, the V gene TRBV24-1; D remains ambiguous. This CDR3 contains 11 residues. Germline CDR1 KGHDR, CDR2 SFDVKD. Trimming stripped 7 bases from V and 4 bases from J, with 5 bases between. The CDR3 coding sequence is TGTGCCACCAGCAACGCAGATACGCAGTATTTT. Protein: CATSNADTQYF.

The chain combines TRBV30 with TRBJ2-2, with TRBD2 matching 7 bases. The CDR3 length is 16 residues. Per germline, CDR1 GTSNPN and CDR2 SVGIG (reference sequence). Germline trimming cut 0 bases from V and 7 bases from J; bases unmatched to any gene: 11. The CDR3 is CAWSVLAVPNGGELFF. The CDR3, as DNA: TGTGCCTGGAGTGTCCTAGCGGTACCTAATGGCGGGGAGCTGTTTTTT.

The V call is TRBV18, the J call TRBJ2-7, with D possibly being TRBD1 (6 bases). The CDR3 length is 15 residues. Trimming pared 3 bases from V and 5 bases from J, leaving 17 bases between. Germline V gene lookup returns CDR1 KGHSH and CDR2 LQKENI. This CDR3 reads CASSPIDRSGDEQYF. Here the CDR3 DNA reads TGTGCCAGCTCACCGATCGACAGGTCCGGGGACGAGCAGTACTTC.

This clonotype came up many times. One end of the junction does not line up with germline, which may come from a read error. J is TRBJ2-2 and V is TRBV20-1; TRBD2 is a possible D gene (6 bases). The CDR3 loop spans 12 amino acids. In germline, CDR1 is DFQATT, CDR2 SNEGSKA (reference sequence). The DNA of the CDR3 is TGCAGTGCGGAAGGGCGGGGTGGGGGGCTGTTTTTT. It yields the protein CSAEGRGGGLFF.

J is TRBJ2-7 and V is TRBV19; D may correspond to TRBD1 or TRBD2 (5 bases each). Trimming took off 6 bases at V and 4 bases at J, with 16 bases between the two ends. CDR3 length: 14 residues. Germline lookup yields CDR1 LNHDA and CDR2 SQIVND (reference sequence). DNA of the CDR3: TGTGCCAGTAGACCCGGGACCGCCAATTACGAGCAGTACTTC. This gives the protein CASRPGTANYEQYF.

This clonotype was counted ten times or more. This chain uses TRBV12-3 or TRBV12-4 with TRBJ1-1; tentatively, D is TRBD1 (5 bases). This CDR3 comprises 12 residues. V was shortened by 2 bases and J by 11 bases, with 12 bases between the two germline ends. The DNA of the CDR3 is TGTGCCAGCAGTTTATCTGGGTGGGGGGCTTTCTTT. It translates to CASSLSGWGAFF.

Comment on this clonotype: At one end the junction does not follow the germline gene, possibly because of a read error. The gene calls are TRBV7-8 and TRBJ2-3; 7 bases fit TRBD2. The CDR3 has 14 residues. The germline CDR1 and CDR2 sequences are SGHVS and FQNEAQ. The CDR3 DNA is TGTGCCAGCAGCCTAGCGGTAATCACAGATACGCAGTATTTT. Protein sequence: CASSLAVITDTQYF.

This clonotype was seen repeatedly, ten times or more. This chain joins TRBV6-2 or TRBV6-3 and TRBJ2-5, with D perhaps given as TRBD1 or TRBD2 (6 bases each). The length of the CDR3 is 16 residues. The V gene lost 2 bases and the J gene lost 0 bases, with 13 bases spanning the gap. CDR1 is MNHEY and CDR2 is SVGEGT in the germline V gene. CDR3 nucleotide sequence: TGTGCCAGCAGTTACCCGGAGGGGGACTACCAAGAGACCCAGTACTTC. Translated: CASSYPEGDYQETQYF.

At least ten counts were recorded for this clonotype. The chain links TRBV6-2 or TRBV6-3 to TRBJ2-7; TRBD2 aligns across 7 bases. Germline CDR1 and CDR2: MNHEY and SVGEGT. With V trimmed by 6 bases and J by 2 bases, 7 bases remained unmatched. The CDR3 has 14 amino acids. The CDR3 spells CASSLREGTYEQYF. In DNA form, the CDR3 reads TGTGCCAGCAGCCTCAGGGAGGGGACCTACGAGCAGTACTTC.

This clonotype was seen repeatedly, ten times or more. The chain uses TRBV19 and TRBJ1-5, with no clear D. The CDR3 extends over 15 amino acids. Germline values: CDR1 LNHDA, CDR2 SQIVND (reference sequence). Trimming removed 5 bases from V and 0 bases from J, with 11 bases in between. In DNA, the CDR3 is TGTGCCAGTAGTGCTACACCTTATAGCAATCAGCCCCAGCATTTT. Protein sequence: CASSATPYSNQPQHF. Supplemented by reference TRBV19 and TRBJ1-5, the full variable domain reads DGGITQSPKYLFRKEGQNVTLSCEQNLNHDAMYWYRQDPGQGLRLIYYSQIVNDFQKGDIAEGYSVSREKKESFPLTVTSAQKNPTAFYLCASSATPYSNQPQHFGDGTRLSIL.

This clonotype appeared many times. The genes are TRBV7-9 and TRBJ1-1; D is unresolved. Looked up from germline, CDR1 is SEHNR and CDR2 is FQNEAQ (reference sequence). The CDR3 has 14 amino acids. With 6 bases removed from V and 3 bases from J, the gap between germline ends came to 14 bases. The CDR3 loop is CASSKINEDTEAFF. The CDR3 DNA sequence: TGTGCCAGCAGTAAAATAAACGAGGACACTGAAGCTTTCTTT.

This clonotype was detected only a few times. The chain is built from TRBV6-2 or TRBV6-3 and TRBJ2-2; 11 bases match TRBD2. Germline assignment: CDR1 MNHEY and CDR2 SVGEGT. V shed 10 bases, J shed 0 bases, and the junction held 10 bases outside the gene matches. The CDR3 runs to 17 residues. The CDR3 DNA follows: TGTGCCATAACTCCGACTAGCGGGAAACCGAACACCGGGGAGCTGTTTTTT. Translating it yields CAITPTSGKPNTGELFF.

There are many counts of this clonotype. The chain carries TRBV6-1 and TRBJ1-1; tentative D call: TRBD1 (5 bases). CDR3 size: 13 residues. The ends were cut back, 7 bases at V and 6 bases at J, with 15 bases in the middle. CDR1 and CDR2 from the germline V gene are MNHNS and SASEGT. The CDR3 DNA follows: TGTGCCAGCATCCACGGACGGGACCCTGAAGCTTTCTTT. It encodes CASIHGRDPEAFF.

In its sample, this clonotype was seen many times. The chain uses TRBV29-1 and TRBJ1-1, with no clear D. The germline V and J ends were trimmed by 4 bases and 3 bases, with 24 bases remaining between them. This CDR3 spans 17 amino acids. Germline V gene data show CDR1 as SQVTM and CDR2 as ANQGSEA. The chain's CDR3 is CSVGIDIISMVDTEAFF. The CDR3, as DNA: TGCAGCGTTGGGATCGACATTATTAGTATGGTGGACACTGAAGCTTTCTTT.